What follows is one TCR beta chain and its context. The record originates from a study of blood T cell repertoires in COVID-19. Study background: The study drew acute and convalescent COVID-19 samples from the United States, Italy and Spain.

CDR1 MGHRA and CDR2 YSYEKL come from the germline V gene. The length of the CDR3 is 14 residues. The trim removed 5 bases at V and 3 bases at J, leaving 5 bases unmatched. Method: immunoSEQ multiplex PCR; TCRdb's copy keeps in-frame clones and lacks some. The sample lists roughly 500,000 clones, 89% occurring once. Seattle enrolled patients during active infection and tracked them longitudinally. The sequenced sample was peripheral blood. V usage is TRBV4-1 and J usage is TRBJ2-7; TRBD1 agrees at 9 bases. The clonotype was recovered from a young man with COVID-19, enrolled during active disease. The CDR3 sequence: CASSTTGGLYEQYF. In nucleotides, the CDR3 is TGCGCCAGCAGCACCACAGGGGGCCTCTACGAGCAGTACTTC.